Listed below are T cell receptor beta chains from one sample, sequenced in a study of blood T cell repertoires in COVID-19. The method was immunoSEQ multiplex PCR; TCRdb's version includes in-frame clones alone and lacks a portion of them. The table lists some 31,000 clones, 90% of them singletons. Sample: peripheral blood. The receptor set was obtained from a man between 60 and 75 years old with active COVID-19. The CDR3 runs from the conserved cysteine through the conserved F or W. The D gene is left open where the match is weak. A clone size is listed for some rows: how often the clone was seen (once, few, many), or a class if it is expanded.

v_call: TRBV7-3; clone_size: -; j_call: TRBJ2-1; d_call: -; cdr3_nt: TGTGCCAGCAGCCGAGCTGGAGGGGGGGCGGATGAGCAGTTCTTC; cdr3_aa: CASSRAGGGADEQFF
v_call: TRBV7-8; clone_size: -; j_call: TRBJ2-3; d_call: -; cdr3_nt: TGTGCCAGCAGCCCCAGGCCCACACTCACAGATACGCAGTATTTT; cdr3_aa: CASSPRPTLTDTQYF
v_call: TRBV30; clone_size: once; j_call: TRBJ1-1; d_call: -; cdr3_nt: TGTGCCTGGAAGCGCCATTCGGGGAGCACTGAAGCTTTCTTT; cdr3_aa: CAWKRHSGSTEAFF
v_call: TRBV4-2; clone_size: -; j_call: TRBJ2-7; d_call: -; cdr3_nt: TGTGCCAGCAGCCAAGATGGTGGCGGGGCCCCCTACGAGCAGTACTTC; cdr3_aa: CASSQDGGGAPYEQYF
v_call: TRBV4-3; clone_size: -; j_call: TRBJ2-1; d_call: -; cdr3_nt: TGCGCCAGCAGCCAAGAACGCAGGTTTTTCGATGAGCAGTTCTTC; cdr3_aa: CASSQERRFFDEQFF
v_call: TRBV29-1; clone_size: -; j_call: TRBJ1-4; d_call: -; cdr3_nt: TGCAGCGTTAGGTGGGTCGACAGGAATGAAAAACTGTTTTTT; cdr3_aa: CSVRWVDRNEKLFF
v_call: TRBV10-3; clone_size: -; j_call: TRBJ1-2; d_call: -; cdr3_nt: TGTGCCATCAGGACAGGAGAGGGCTATGGCTACACCTTC; cdr3_aa: CAIRTGEGYGYTF
v_call: TRBV6-6; clone_size: -; j_call: TRBJ2-1; d_call: -; cdr3_nt: TGTGCCAGCAGTTACCCTAGCCTGGCGCAGTTCTTC; cdr3_aa: CASSYPSLAQFF
v_call: TRBV24-1; clone_size: -; j_call: TRBJ2-1; d_call: TRBD2; cdr3_nt: TGTGCCACCAGAAGATCTGGGACTAGCGATGAGCAGTTCTTC; cdr3_aa: CATRRSGTSDEQFF
v_call: TRBV20-1; clone_size: -; j_call: TRBJ2-3; d_call: -; cdr3_nt: TGCAGTGCGGCCAGCGGTGATACGCAGTATTTT; cdr3_aa: CSAASGDTQYF
v_call: TRBV4-1; clone_size: -; j_call: TRBJ2-7; d_call: -; cdr3_nt: TGCGCCAGCAGCCAAGTCACGTCTACCTACGAGCAGTACTTC; cdr3_aa: CASSQVTSTYEQYF
v_call: TRBV12-3/TRBV12-4; clone_size: -; j_call: TRBJ2-2; d_call: -; cdr3_nt: TGTGCCACGGCGCGGGGCACCGGGGAGCTGTTTTTT; cdr3_aa: CATARGTGELFF
v_call: TRBV2; clone_size: -; j_call: TRBJ2-1; d_call: TRBD2; cdr3_nt: TGTGCCAGCAGCCCCCTAGCGGGCGGGGGTGAGCAGTTCTTC; cdr3_aa: CASSPLAGGGEQFF
v_call: TRBV7-6; clone_size: -; j_call: TRBJ1-6; d_call: TRBD1; cdr3_nt: TGTGCCAGCAGCTTCGGACAGGGTCAGGGTTCACCCCTCCACTTT; cdr3_aa: CASSFGQGQGSPLHF
v_call: TRBV27; clone_size: -; j_call: TRBJ2-1; d_call: TRBD1; cdr3_nt: TGTGCCAGCAGTGTACAGGGGGGTTCCTACAATGAGCAGTTCTTC; cdr3_aa: CASSVQGGSYNEQFF